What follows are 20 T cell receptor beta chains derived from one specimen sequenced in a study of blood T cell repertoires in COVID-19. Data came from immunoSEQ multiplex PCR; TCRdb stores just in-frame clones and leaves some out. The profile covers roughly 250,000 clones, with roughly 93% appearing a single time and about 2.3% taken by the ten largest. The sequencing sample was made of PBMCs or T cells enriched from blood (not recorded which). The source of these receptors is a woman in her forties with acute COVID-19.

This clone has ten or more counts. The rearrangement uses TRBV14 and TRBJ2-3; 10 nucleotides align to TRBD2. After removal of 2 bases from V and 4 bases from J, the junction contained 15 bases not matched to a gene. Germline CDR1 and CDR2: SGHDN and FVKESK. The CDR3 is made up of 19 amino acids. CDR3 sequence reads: CASSQSREREGRLADTQYF. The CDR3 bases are TGTGCCAGCAGCCAATCCCGGGAGCGGGAGGGCCGGTTAGCAGATACGCAGTATTTT.

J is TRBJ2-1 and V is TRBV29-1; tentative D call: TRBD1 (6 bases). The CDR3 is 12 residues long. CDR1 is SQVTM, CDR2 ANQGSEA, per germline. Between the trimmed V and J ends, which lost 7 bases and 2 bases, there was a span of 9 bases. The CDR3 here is CSGQDTYNEQFF. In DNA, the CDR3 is TGCAGCGGACAGGATACCTACAATGAGCAGTTCTTC.

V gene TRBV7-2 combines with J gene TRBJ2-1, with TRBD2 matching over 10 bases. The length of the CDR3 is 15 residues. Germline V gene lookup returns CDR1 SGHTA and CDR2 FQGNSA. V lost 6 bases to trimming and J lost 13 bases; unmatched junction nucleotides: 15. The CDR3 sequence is CASSYRVAGGTEQFF. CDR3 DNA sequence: TGTGCCAGCAGTTATCGCGTAGCGGGAGGTACGGAACAGTTCTTC.

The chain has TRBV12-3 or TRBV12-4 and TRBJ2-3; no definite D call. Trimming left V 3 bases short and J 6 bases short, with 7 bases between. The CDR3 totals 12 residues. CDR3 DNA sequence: TGTGCCAGCAGTTTCTACGCCGATACGCAGTATTTT. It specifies CASSFYADTQYF.

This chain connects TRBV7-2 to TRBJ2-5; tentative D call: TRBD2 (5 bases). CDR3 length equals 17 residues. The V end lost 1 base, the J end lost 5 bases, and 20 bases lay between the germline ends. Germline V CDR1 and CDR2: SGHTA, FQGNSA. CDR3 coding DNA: TGTGCCAGCAGCTTAGGATATATAACGGTCCGGGGTGAGACCCAGTACTTC. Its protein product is CASSLGYITVRGETQYF.

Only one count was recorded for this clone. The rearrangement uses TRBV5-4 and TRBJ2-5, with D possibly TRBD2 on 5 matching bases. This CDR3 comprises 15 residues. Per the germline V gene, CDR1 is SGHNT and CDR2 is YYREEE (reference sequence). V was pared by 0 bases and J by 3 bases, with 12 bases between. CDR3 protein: CASSLGRSGKETQYF. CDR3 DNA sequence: TGTGCCAGCAGCTTGGGACGCAGCGGCAAAGAGACCCAGTACTTC.

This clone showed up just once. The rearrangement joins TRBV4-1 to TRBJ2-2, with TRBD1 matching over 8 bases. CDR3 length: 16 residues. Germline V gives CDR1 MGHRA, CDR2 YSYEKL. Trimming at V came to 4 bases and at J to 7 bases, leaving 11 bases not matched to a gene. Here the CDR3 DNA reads TGCGCCAGCAGCCGGTGGGCAGGGGGCGACTTCGGGGAGCTGTTTTTT. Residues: CASSRWAGGDFGELFF.

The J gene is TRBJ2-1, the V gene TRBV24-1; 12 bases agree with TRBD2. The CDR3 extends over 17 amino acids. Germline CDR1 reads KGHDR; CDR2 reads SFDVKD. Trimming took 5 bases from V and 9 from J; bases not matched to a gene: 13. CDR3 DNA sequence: TGTGCCACCAGTGTTCAACCGGGACTAGCGGGTTTTCCTGAGCAGTTCTTC. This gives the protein CATSVQPGLAGFPEQFF.

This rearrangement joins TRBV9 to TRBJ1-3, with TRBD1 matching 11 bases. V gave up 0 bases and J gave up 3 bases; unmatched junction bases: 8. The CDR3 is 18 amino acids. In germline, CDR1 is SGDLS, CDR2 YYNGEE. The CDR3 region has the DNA TGTGCCAGCAGCGTAGAGGGCGGACAGGGGGCGTTTGGAAACACCATATATTTT. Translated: CASSVEGGQGAFGNTIYF.

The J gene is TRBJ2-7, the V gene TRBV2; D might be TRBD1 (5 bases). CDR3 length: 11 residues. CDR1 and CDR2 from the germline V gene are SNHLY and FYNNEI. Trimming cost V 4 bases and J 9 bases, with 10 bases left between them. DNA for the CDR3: TGTGCCAGCAGTGGTAGGGGTGTGCAGTACTTC. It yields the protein CASSGRGVQYF. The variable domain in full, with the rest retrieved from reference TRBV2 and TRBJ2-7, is EPEVTQTPSHQVTQMGQEVILRCVPISNHLYFYWYRQILGQKVEFLVSFYNNEISEKSEIFDDQFSVERPDGSNFTLKIRSTKLEDSAMYFCASSGRGVQYFGPGTRLTVT.

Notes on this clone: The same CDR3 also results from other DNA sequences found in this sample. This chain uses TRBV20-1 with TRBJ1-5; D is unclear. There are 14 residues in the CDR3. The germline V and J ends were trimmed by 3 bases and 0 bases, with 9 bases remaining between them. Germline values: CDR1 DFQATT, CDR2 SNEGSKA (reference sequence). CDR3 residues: CSASPGYSNQPQHF. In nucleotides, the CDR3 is TGCAGTGCTAGTCCAGGATATAGCAATCAGCCCCAGCATTTT.

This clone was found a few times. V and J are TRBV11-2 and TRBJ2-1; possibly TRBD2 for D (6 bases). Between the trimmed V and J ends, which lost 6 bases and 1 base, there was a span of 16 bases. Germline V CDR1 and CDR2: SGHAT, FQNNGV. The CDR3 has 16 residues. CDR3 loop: CASSSAGRTSYNEQFF. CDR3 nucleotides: TGTGCCAGCAGTTCAGCTGGGAGGACGTCCTACAATGAGCAGTTCTTC.

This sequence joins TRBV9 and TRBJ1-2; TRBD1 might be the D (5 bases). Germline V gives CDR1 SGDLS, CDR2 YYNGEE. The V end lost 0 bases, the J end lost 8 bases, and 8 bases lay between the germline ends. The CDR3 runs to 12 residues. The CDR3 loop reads CASSVAGVGYTF. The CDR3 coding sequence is TGTGCCAGCAGCGTAGCGGGGGTGGGCTACACCTTC.

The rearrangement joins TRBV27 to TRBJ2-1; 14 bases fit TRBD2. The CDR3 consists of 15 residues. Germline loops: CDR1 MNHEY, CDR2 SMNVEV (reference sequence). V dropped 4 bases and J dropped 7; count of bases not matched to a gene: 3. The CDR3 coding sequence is TGTGCCAGCAGTTCAGGGACTAGCGGGAGAAATGAGCAGTTCTTC. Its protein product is CASSSGTSGRNEQFF.

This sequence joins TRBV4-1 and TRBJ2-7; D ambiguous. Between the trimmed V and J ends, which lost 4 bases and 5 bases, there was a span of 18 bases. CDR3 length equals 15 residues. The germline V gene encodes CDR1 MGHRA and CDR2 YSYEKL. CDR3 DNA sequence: TGCGCCAGCAGCCTCCACTCCAAAACGGCGGACGAGCAGTACTTC. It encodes CASSLHSKTADEQYF.

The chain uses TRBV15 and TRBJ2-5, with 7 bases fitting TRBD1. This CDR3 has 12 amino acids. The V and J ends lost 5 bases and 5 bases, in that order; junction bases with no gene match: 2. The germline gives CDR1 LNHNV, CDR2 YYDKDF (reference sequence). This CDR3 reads CATSHRGETQYF. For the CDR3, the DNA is TGTGCCACCAGCCACAGGGGTGAGACCCAGTACTTC.

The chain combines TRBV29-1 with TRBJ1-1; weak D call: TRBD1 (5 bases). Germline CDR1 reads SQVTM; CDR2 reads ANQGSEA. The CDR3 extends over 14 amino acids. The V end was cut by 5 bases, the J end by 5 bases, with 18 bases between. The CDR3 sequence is CSVKSGGVRTEAFF. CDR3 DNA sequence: TGCAGCGTTAAATCGGGGGGAGTGAGGACTGAAGCTTTCTTT.

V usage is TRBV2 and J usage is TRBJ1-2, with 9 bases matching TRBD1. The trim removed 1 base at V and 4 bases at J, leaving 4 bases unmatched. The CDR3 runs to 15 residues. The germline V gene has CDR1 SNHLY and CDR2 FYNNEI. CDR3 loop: CASSEESTGGYGYTF. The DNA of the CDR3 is TGTGCCAGCAGTGAAGAATCGACAGGGGGCTATGGCTACACCTTC. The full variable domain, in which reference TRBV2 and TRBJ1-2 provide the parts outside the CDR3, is EPEVTQTPSHQVTQMGQEVILRCVPISNHLYFYWYRQILGQKVEFLVSFYNNEISEKSEIFDDQFSVERPDGSNFTLKIRSTKLEDSAMYFCASSEESTGGYGYTFGSGTRLTVV.

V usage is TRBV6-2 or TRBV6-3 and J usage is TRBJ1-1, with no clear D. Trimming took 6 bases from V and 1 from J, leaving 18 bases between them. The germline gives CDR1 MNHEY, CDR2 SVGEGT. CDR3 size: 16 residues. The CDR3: CASSNQDSRWNTEAFF. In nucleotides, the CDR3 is TGTGCCAGCAGCAACCAGGACTCCAGGTGGAACACTGAAGCTTTCTTT.

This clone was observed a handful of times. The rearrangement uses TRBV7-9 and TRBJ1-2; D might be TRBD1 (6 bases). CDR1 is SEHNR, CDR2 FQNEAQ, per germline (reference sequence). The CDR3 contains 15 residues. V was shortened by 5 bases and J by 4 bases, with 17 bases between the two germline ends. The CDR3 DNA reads TGTGCCAGCAGCGGGGGCCTCGGACAGACCTATGGCTACACCTTC. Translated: CASSGGLGQTYGYTF.